This record looks at one TCR beta chain sequence and its context. There are a few counts of this clone. It lacks a known antigen. Gene labels and germline sequences for this entry follow the mouse. From the germline J gene comes the end of the CDR3, since the read stops 4 residues before it. Libraries were built with the immunoSEQ multiplex PCR assay. For TCR sequencing, RNA was extracted from every sample and reverse transcribed into cDNA to serve as template. First-strand cDNA was synthesized using SuperScript III with a 2:1 mix of oligo-dT and random hexamers. Amplification bias was assessed with a synthetic immune receptor repertoire, and residual bias was removed computationally. Sequencing of the libraries was done on Illumina HiSeq using 60 bp reads that spanned the CDR3 and were read from J toward V. In the paper's pipeline: Raw reads were preprocessed for error removal, and CDR3 was defined according to IMGT conventions as running from the conserved cysteine to phenylalanine. Clonality was computed by normalizing Shannon entropy by log2 of the number of productive unique TCRs and subtracting the result from 1. Scalp TCRbeta sequences were cross-referenced with sorted blood CD4 and CD8 repertoires so that the CD4 or CD8 identity of scalp clones could be inferred. TCRdb re-hosts the immuneACCESS table, in-frame sequences only. Its copies lack some clones; in the studies checked, an unresolved V gene accounts for under half of them, and the cause for the rest is not known. V, J and clone size derive from that table, while D and trimming were established from the DNA sequence. The table notes about 110,000 clones here, none of them singletons. The ten most abundant clones make up roughly 21% of the sample.

The sample comes from a study of CD8+ T cells in alopecia areata (dated by TCRdb to between 2018 and 2020). Regarding the research as a whole: Female C3H/HeJ recipients, 7-10 weeks old, were grafted with skin from C3H/HeJ donors with spontaneous alopecia (about 6-12 months old). Scalp clonality was compared across normal scalp (n=4), patchy alopecia areata scalp (n=8), and alopecia totalis/universalis scalp (n=8). In both human patients and the C3H/HeJ mouse model, the study applied high-throughput TCRbeta sequencing to look at T cell clonal expansion in alopecia areata. immunoSEQ multiplex PCR using 35 Vbeta forward primers and 13 Jbeta reverse primers was used to amplify TCRbeta CDR3 regions. RNA was extracted with the PAXgene miRNA kit for fixed scalp, the miRNeasy kit for PBMCs, and the RNeasy kit for mouse skin. On the human side, TCRbeta sequencing was run on scalp tissue and on sorted CD4+ and CD8+ peripheral blood T cells from healthy controls and from alopecia areata patients with either patchy or totalis/universalis disease. Results and caveats for the whole study, not just this receptor: Unlike mouse skin, which is dominated by gammadelta T cells, normal human skin has resident alphabeta T cells that are also sequenced, and this complicates analysis of the scalp TCR repertoire. Compared with mice, TCR sequences shared between patients were less clear, possibly partly because of HLA diversity across the patient population. Higher clonality and more expanded CD8+ clones were observed in lesional scalp than in normal scalp, particularly in alopecia totalis/universalis, a finding suggestive of antigenic drive.

Via the germline V gene (reference sequence), CDR1 is LGHNA and CDR2 YNLKQL. The V end loses 2 bases and the J end loses 3 bases, and a stretch of 5 bases separates them. Its CDR3 holds 12 amino acids, cysteine through phenylalanine. The CDR3 was read in part: 24 bases, with the frame set at base 1. This receptor was obtained from a C3H/HeJ mouse with alopecia areata. Mice of this line possess the MHC haplotype H2-k. The chain is assembled from TRBV5 and TRBJ2-7, with the D gene not confidently named. The sequencing sample was made of lesional skin. The CDR3 protein: CASSQPGYEQYF. The covered CDR3 bases are TGTGCCAGCAGCCAACCTGGCTAT.